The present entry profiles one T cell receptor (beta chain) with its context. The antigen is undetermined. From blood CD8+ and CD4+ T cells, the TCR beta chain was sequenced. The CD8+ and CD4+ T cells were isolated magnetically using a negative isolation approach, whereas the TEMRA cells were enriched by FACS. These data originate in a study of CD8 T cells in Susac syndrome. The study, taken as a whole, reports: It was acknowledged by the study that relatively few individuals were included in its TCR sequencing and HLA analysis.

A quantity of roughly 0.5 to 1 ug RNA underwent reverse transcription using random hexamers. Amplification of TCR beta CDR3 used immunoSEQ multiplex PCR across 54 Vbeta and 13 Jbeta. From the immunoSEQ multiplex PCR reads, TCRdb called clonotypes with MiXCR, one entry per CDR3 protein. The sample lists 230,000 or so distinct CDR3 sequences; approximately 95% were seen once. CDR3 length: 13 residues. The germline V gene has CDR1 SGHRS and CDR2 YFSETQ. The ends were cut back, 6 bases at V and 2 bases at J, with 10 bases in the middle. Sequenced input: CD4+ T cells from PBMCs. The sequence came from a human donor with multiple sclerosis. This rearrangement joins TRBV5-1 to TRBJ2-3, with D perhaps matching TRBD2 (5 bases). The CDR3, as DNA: TGCGCCAGCAATCTAGCACTCACAGATACGCAGTATTTT. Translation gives CASNLALTDTQYF.